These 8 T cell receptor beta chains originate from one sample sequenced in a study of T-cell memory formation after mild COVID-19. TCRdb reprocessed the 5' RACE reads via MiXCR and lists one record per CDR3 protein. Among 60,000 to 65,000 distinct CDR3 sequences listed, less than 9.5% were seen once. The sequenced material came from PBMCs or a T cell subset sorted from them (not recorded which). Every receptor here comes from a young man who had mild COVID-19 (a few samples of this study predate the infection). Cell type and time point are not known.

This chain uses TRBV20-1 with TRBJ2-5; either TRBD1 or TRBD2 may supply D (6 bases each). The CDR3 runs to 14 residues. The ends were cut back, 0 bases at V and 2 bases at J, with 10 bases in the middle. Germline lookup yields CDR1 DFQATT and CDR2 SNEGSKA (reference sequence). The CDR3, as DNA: TGCAGTGCTAGAGATGAGGGGGGACAAGAGACCCAGTACTTC. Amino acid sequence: CSARDEGGQETQYF.

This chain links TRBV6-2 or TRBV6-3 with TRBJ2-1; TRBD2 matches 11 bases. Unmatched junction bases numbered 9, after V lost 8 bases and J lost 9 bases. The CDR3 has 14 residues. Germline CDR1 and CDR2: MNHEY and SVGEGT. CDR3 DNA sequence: TGTGCCAGCGGCCAGACTAGCGGGGTCGGTGAGCAGTTCTTC. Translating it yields CASGQTSGVGEQFF.

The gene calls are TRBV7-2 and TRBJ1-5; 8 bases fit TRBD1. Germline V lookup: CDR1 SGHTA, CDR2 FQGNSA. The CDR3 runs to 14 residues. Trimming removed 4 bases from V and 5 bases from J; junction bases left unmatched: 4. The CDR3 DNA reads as TGTGCCAGCAGCTCACAGGGGGTGGATCAGCCCCAGCATTTT. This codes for CASSSQGVDQPQHF.

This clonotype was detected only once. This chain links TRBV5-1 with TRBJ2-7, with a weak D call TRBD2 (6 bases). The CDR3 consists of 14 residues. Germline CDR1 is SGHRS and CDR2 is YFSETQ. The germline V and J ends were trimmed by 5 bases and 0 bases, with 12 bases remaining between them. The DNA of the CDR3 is TGCGCCAGCAGTATCGGGACTTCCTCCTACGAGCAGTACTTC. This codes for CASSIGTSSYEQYF.

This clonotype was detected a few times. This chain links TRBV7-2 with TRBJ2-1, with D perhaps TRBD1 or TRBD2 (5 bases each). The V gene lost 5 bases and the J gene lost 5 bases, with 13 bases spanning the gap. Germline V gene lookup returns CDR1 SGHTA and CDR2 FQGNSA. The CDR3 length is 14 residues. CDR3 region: CASSVRDPDNEQFF. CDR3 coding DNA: TGTGCCAGCAGCGTCCGGGACCCCGACAATGAGCAGTTCTTC.

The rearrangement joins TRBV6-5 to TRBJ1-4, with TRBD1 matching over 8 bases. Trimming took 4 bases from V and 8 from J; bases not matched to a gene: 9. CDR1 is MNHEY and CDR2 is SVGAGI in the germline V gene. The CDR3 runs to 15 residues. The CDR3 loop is CASSFTGGYREKLFF. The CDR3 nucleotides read TGTGCCAGCAGTTTTACAGGGGGTTATCGGGAAAAACTGTTTTTT.

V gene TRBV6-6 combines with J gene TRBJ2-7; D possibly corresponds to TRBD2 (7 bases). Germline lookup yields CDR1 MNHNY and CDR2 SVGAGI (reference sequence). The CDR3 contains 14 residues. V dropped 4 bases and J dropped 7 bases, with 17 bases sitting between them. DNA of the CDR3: TGTGCCAGCAGTTTCCTCCTCGGGGGGCGAGAGCAGTACTTC. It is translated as CASSFLLGGREQYF.

CDR3 residues: CASSLGVSNTEAFF. The CDR3 nucleotides are TGCGCCAGCAGCCTGGGGGTTTCGAACACTGAAGCTTTCTTT. The chain uses TRBV5-1 and TRBJ1-1, with a possible D match to TRBD1 (5 bases). The germline V gene has CDR1 SGHRS and CDR2 YFSETQ. The CDR3 loop spans 14 amino acids. V lost 4 bases, J lost 1 base, and 11 bases lay in between.